The 7 T cell receptor beta chains presented below share a single source sample, sequenced in a study of blood T cell repertoires in COVID-19. Libraries were prepared by immunoSEQ multiplex PCR; TCRdb keeps only in-frame clonotypes and omits some of them. The sample shows 95,000 to 150,000 clones, around nine tenths of them seen only once. The sequenced material came from peripheral blood. All receptors derive from a woman in her 50s with active or convalescent COVID-19.

This clone was counted between two and nine times. V usage is TRBV3-1 (or the pseudogene TRBV3-2) and J usage is TRBJ2-7; TRBD2 matches at 10 bases. J lost 7 bases, V lost 4 bases, and 13 bases had no gene match. The CDR3 sequence is 16 residues long. Germline CDR1 reads LGHDT; CDR2 reads YNNKEL (reference sequence). Here the CDR3 reads CASSLSASGSRSEQYF. The CDR3 region has the DNA TGTGCCAGCAGCCTTTCCGCTAGCGGGAGTCGGAGTGAGCAGTACTTC.

This sequence joins TRBV18 and TRBJ1-2; TRBD1 matches at 9 bases. The germline V gene encodes CDR1 KGHSH and CDR2 LQKENI. The CDR3 has 15 residues. Trimming at V came to 2 bases and at J to 5 bases, leaving 6 bases not matched to a gene. Here the CDR3 reads CASSPTTGGGYGYTF. CDR3 DNA: TGTGCCAGCTCACCAACAACAGGGGGCGGGTATGGCTACACCTTC.

This chain connects TRBV11-2 to TRBJ2-1; no reliable D call. Trimming cost V 1 base and J 6 bases, with 10 bases left between them. This CDR3 region has 14 residues. Per germline, CDR1 SGHAT and CDR2 FQNNGV. CDR3 nucleotides: TGTGCCAGCAGCTTAGTTAGCTCCGGCAATGAGCAGTTCTTC. It translates to CASSLVSSGNEQFF.

The chain joins TRBV11-3 to TRBJ2-2; 12 bases line up with TRBD2. V was clipped by 0 bases and J by 3 bases; unmatched bases: 2. CDR3 size: 17 residues. Looked up from germline, CDR1 is SGHNT and CDR2 is YENEEA. The CDR3 here is CASSLDRLAGDTGELFF. In nucleotides, the CDR3 is TGTGCCAGCAGCTTAGACCGACTAGCGGGGGACACCGGGGAGCTGTTTTTT.

The chain combines TRBV18 with TRBJ2-7, with 9 positions matching TRBD1. V was pared by 5 bases and J by 5 bases, with 4 bases of the junction left unmatched. CDR1 is KGHSH, CDR2 LQKENI, per germline. This CDR3 spans 13 amino acids. The CDR3 bases are TGTGCCAGCTCAGATAGGACAGGGGACGAGCAGTACTTC. Its protein product is CASSDRTGDEQYF.

V gene TRBV11-2 combines with J gene TRBJ2-1, with D tentatively TRBD1 (6 bases). The length of the CDR3 is 12 residues. The V and J ends lost 10 bases and 4 bases respectively, with 11 bases between them. The germline gives CDR1 SGHAT, CDR2 FQNNGV. CDR3 nucleotides: TGTGCCACCTCGGACAGATACAATGAGCAGTTCTTC. Translation: CATSDRYNEQFF. The full variable domain, with the rest looked up from reference TRBV11-2 and TRBJ2-1, is EAGVAQSPRYKIIEKRQSVAFWCNPISGHATLYWYQQILGQGPKLLIQFQNNGVVDDSQLPKDRFSAERLKGVDSTLKIQPAKLEDSAVYLCATSDRYNEQFFGPGTRLTVL.

The chain couples TRBV18 to TRBJ2-7, with D possibly matching TRBD2 (6 bases). The length of the CDR3 is 15 residues. V gave up 0 bases and J gave up 0 bases, with 9 bases separating them. CDR1 KGHSH and CDR2 LQKENI come from the germline V gene. The CDR3 bases are TGTGCCAGCTCACCACCGACCGGGAGCTCCTACGAGCAGTACTTC. Residues: CASSPPTGSSYEQYF.